This T cell receptor beta chain was retrieved from a study of type 1 regulatory T cells. Turning to the study itself: T-allo10 is an in vitro-generated, Tr1-enriched CD4 T cell product specific for alloantigen.

The V end was cut by 5 bases, the J end by 7 bases, with 12 bases between. CDR3 length equals 12 residues. TCRdb re-called the reads through MiXCR, storing one row per CDR3 protein. The table has some 90,000 distinct CDR3 sequences, roughly 31% seen once; the top ten hold 2% to 2.5%. The sequence came from a human donor in good health. The specimen was CD4+ T cells, either the whole sample or a sorted fraction (not recorded which). The V call is TRBV12-3 or TRBV12-4, the J call TRBJ2-7; no firm D call. The CDR3 protein is CASSTGSIEQYF. The CDR3 nucleotides read TGTGCCAGCAGTACCGGATCCATAGAGCAGTACTTC.